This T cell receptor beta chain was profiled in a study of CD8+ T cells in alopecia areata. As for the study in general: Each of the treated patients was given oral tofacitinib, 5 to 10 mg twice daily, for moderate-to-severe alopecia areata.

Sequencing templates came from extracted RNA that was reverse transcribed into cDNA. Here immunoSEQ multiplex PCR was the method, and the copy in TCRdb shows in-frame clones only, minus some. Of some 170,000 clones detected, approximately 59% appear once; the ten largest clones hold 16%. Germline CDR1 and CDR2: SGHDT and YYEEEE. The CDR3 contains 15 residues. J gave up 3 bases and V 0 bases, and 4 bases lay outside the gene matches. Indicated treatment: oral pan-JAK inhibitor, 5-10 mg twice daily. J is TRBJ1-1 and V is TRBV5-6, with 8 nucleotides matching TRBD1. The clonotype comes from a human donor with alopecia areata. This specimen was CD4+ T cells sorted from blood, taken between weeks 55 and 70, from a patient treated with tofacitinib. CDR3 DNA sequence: TGTGCCAGCAGCTTGGGGACAGGGAGGTACACTGAAGCTTTCTTT. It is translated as CASSLGTGRYTEAFF.